Below are 25 T cell receptor beta chains sequenced from a single sample in a study of T cells in Graves' hyperthyroidism and ophthalmopathy. Amplification of TCR beta CDR3 regions used RNA as the template. During a first-round RT-PCR of the TCR CDR3, the HTBI primer set was used. TCRdb passed the multiplex PCR reads through MiXCR, listing each CDR3 protein once. The data contain some 550,000 distinct CDR3 sequences, about a fifth of them singletons. The specimen was blood. These receptors all come from a man younger than 35 with Graves' hyperthyroidism.

This clonotype showed up just a few times. A much larger clone is a single base away; this may be a read error. The rearrangement uses TRBV7-8 and TRBJ1-1, with D possibly matching TRBD1 (6 bases). The CDR3 totals 12 residues. Germline loops: CDR1 SGHVS, CDR2 FQNEAQ. V dropped 6 bases and J dropped 10 bases, with 15 bases sitting between them. DNA of the CDR3: TGTGCCAGCAGTAGGGGGGGGGCTGGAGCTTTCTTT. Its translation: CASSRGGAGAFF.

This clonotype was found many times. V usage is TRBV12-3 or TRBV12-4 and J usage is TRBJ2-7; TRBD2 aligns across 13 bases. The CDR3 is 14 residues long. Losses at the gene ends were 5 bases for V and 7 bases for J; bases not matched to a gene: 5. The CDR3 coding sequence is TGTGCCAGCAGTACTAGCGGGGGGGAACATGAGCAGTACTTC. Translated: CASSTSGGEHEQYF.

This clonotype was seen at least ten times. The rearrangement uses TRBV7-9 and TRBJ2-7; D remains ambiguous. CDR3 length: 14 amino acids. The germline V gene encodes CDR1 SEHNR and CDR2 FQNEAQ (reference sequence). Trimming removed 5 bases from V and 7 bases from J, with 18 bases in between. The CDR3 bases are TGTGCCAGCAGCCAGACGAACAGCCCCGGGGAGCAGTACTTC. It is translated as CASSQTNSPGEQYF.

This clonotype was recorded a few times. This chain connects TRBV15 to TRBJ1-5; tentative D call: TRBD1 (6 bases). Deletions cut 1 base from V and 7 bases from J, with 14 bases between. The germline V gene has CDR1 LNHNV and CDR2 YYDKDF (reference sequence). The CDR3 has 15 amino acids. DNA of the CDR3: TGTGCCACCAGCAGAGTTTCGGGGGGCAGACAGCCCCAGCATTTT. Its protein product is CATSRVSGGRQPQHF.

This clonotype was seen repeatedly, ten times or more. The chain recombines TRBV13 with TRBJ1-3, with unresolved D. Germline CDR1 PRHDT, CDR2 FYEKMQ (reference sequence). Between the trimmed V and J ends, which lost 5 bases and 4 bases, there was a span of 9 bases. The CDR3 runs 13 residues. The CDR3 reads CASSPSMGNTIYF. The DNA for the CDR3 is TGTGCCAGCAGCCCCAGTATGGGAAACACCATATATTTT.

This clonotype was seen many times. The chain uses TRBV5-6 and TRBJ2-7; 12 bases align to TRBD2. The V gene end was trimmed by 0 bases and the J gene end by 3 bases; junction bases not matched to a gene: 1. CDR3 size: 15 residues. CDR1 and CDR2 (germline): SGHDT, YYEEEE. The CDR3 region has the DNA TGTGCCAGCAGCTTGGGACTAGCGGGGGACTACGAGCAGTACTTC. This sequence encodes CASSLGLAGDYEQYF.

This clonotype was seen at least ten times. This sequence joins TRBV28 and TRBJ1-5; a weak D match, TRBD1 (5 bases). Between the trimmed V and J ends, which lost 4 bases and 0 bases, there was a span of 16 bases. The germline CDR1 and CDR2 sequences are MDHEN and SYDVKM. The CDR3 totals 17 residues. In DNA form, the CDR3 reads TGTGCCAGCAGTTCGCCCTTCGCAGGGATTAGCAATCAGCCCCAGCATTTT. As protein: CASSSPFAGISNQPQHF.

This clonotype was detected ten times or more. In DNA, the CDR3 is TGCGCCAGCAGCCAAGTTCGACAGGCTAACTATGGCTACACCTTC. Protein product: CASSQVRQANYGYTF. The chain joins TRBV4-1 to TRBJ1-2, with a tentative D call TRBD1 (6 bases). From germline, CDR1 is MGHRA and CDR2 YSYEKL. Trimming stripped 1 base from V and 0 bases from J, with 9 bases between. This CDR3 comprises 15 residues.

This clonotype was picked up many times. This chain connects TRBV28 to TRBJ2-4; D may be TRBD2 (5 bases). V shed 6 bases and J shed 9 bases, with 15 bases lying between them. From germline, CDR1 is MDHEN and CDR2 SYDVKM. The CDR3 totals 13 residues. The CDR3 DNA reads TGTGCCAGCAGCTTACGGGATCCTGCCATTCAGTACTTC. Amino acid sequence: CASSLRDPAIQYF. Looking up the rest from reference TRBV28 and TRBJ2-4 gives the full variable domain: DVKVTQSSRYLVKRTGEKVFLECVQDMDHENMFWYRQDPGLGLRLIYFSYDVKMKEKGDIPEGYSVSREKKERFSLILESASTNQTSMYLCASSLRDPAIQYFGAGTRLSVL.

The sample holds many counts of this clonotype. The J gene is TRBJ2-4, the V gene TRBV20-1; weak D call: TRBD1 (5 bases). The germline V gene encodes CDR1 DFQATT and CDR2 SNEGSKA (reference sequence). Deletions cut 1 base from V and 10 bases from J, with 11 bases between. The CDR3 has 12 amino acids. CDR3 coding DNA: TGCAGTGCTAGAGGACAGCCTCCGATTCAGTACTTC. This translates into CSARGQPPIQYF.

This clonotype was detected many times. The V and J genes are TRBV7-6 and TRBJ1-2; 9 bases are a match to TRBD1. Losses at the gene ends were 10 bases for V and 4 bases for J; bases not matched to a gene: 4. Germline V CDR1 and CDR2: SGHVS, FNYEAQ. The CDR3 extends over 12 amino acids. For the CDR3, the DNA is TGTGCCAACACGGACAGGGGCTATGGCTACACCTTC. It codes for CANTDRGYGYTF.

This clonotype was detected ten times or more. This sequence joins TRBV27 and TRBJ1-3, with a possible D match to TRBD1 (5 bases). Deletions cut 0 bases from V and 3 bases from J, with 9 bases between. This CDR3 comprises 15 residues. Germline V gene sequence: CDR1 MNHEY, CDR2 SMNVEV (reference sequence). The DNA for the CDR3 is TGTGCCAGCAGTTTATCTTGGGGGAGTGGAAACACCATATATTTT. As protein: CASSLSWGSGNTIYF.

J is TRBJ1-5 and V is TRBV27; D is ambiguous. The length of the CDR3 is 15 residues. The germline V gene has CDR1 MNHEY and CDR2 SMNVEV (reference sequence). With 11 bases removed from V and 2 bases from J, the gap between germline ends came to 19 bases. For the CDR3, the DNA is TGTGCCGGCACCCTTTCGGGTTACGGCAATCAGCCCCAGCATTTT. It yields the protein CAGTLSGYGNQPQHF.

The chain uses TRBV6-5 and TRBJ2-7; D may be TRBD1 (5 bases). The CDR3 runs 15 residues. V lost 4 bases and J 2 bases, leaving 15 bases between the germline ends. Germline CDR1 reads MNHEY; CDR2 reads SVGAGI. The CDR3 sequence: CASSWVEAGPYEQYF. CDR3 sequence (DNA): TGTGCCAGCAGTTGGGTCGAGGCAGGGCCCTACGAGCAGTACTTC.

Many counts were recorded for this clonotype. The chain couples TRBV4-1 to TRBJ1-2, with D unclear. This CDR3 has 15 residues. V was shortened by 1 base and J by 0 bases, with 9 bases between the two germline ends. The germline V gene has CDR1 MGHRA and CDR2 YSYEKL. The CDR3 DNA follows: TGCGCCAGCAGCCAAGCTATAGGCCCTAACTATGGCTACACCTTC. Amino acids: CASSQAIGPNYGYTF.

This clonotype was seen a handful of times. The V and J genes are TRBV5-6 and TRBJ1-2; D might be TRBD1 (6 bases). The CDR3 has 14 residues. CDR1 and CDR2 (germline): SGHDT, YYEEEE. The V end lost 4 bases, the J end lost 7 bases, and 17 bases lay between the germline ends. CDR3 amino acids: CASSLTQGSSGYTF. CDR3 DNA: TGTGCCAGCAGCCTCACCCAGGGGTCTAGTGGCTACACCTTC.

This clonotype was picked up many times. This sequence joins TRBV6-2 or TRBV6-3 and TRBJ1-2; 8 nucleotides line up with TRBD1. CDR3 length: 13 residues. The V segment lost 4 bases and the J segment 7 bases; nucleotides outside the gene matches: 5. Germline V CDR1 and CDR2: MNHEY, SVGEGT. This CDR3 reads CASSSFGTGGYTF. CDR3 in DNA: TGTGCCAGCAGTTCTTTTGGGACAGGTGGCTACACCTTC.

This clonotype appeared many times. The chain joins TRBV29-1 to TRBJ1-2; no definite D call. V shed 2 bases and J shed 2 bases, with 9 bases lying between them. The CDR3 runs to 13 residues. The germline V gene has CDR1 SQVTM and CDR2 ANQGSEA. CDR3 DNA sequence: TGCAGCGTTGAAAACGGGGAGAACTATGGCTACACCTTC. Translating it yields CSVENGENYGYTF.

This clonotype was detected many times. This sequence joins TRBV6-5 and TRBJ1-1; unclear D gene. V was shortened by 7 bases and J by 1 base, with 13 bases between the two germline ends. The CDR3 runs to 14 residues. Germline-derived CDR1 and CDR2 are MNHEY and SVGAGI. CDR3 DNA: TGTGCCAGCACACTGGGTTGGGGGAACACTGAAGCTTTCTTT. It encodes CASTLGWGNTEAFF.

This clonotype occurred many times. The chain couples TRBV6-1 to TRBJ2-7; possibly TRBD1 or TRBD2 for D (5 bases each). The germline CDR1 and CDR2 sequences are MNHNS and SASEGT. The CDR3 covers 15 residues. V was pared by 2 bases and J by 0 bases, with 11 bases between. CDR3 bases: TGTGCCAGCAGTGAAAGGTCAGGGAGCTCCTACGAGCAGTACTTC. Protein product: CASSERSGSSYEQYF.

This clonotype was recorded many times. This chain links TRBV19 with TRBJ2-2; 7 bases map to TRBD1. With 3 bases clipped from V and 4 bases from J, the junction kept 5 bases outside the gene matches. From germline, CDR1 is LNHDA and CDR2 SQIVND (reference sequence). CDR3 length equals 15 residues. The CDR3 DNA is TGTGCCAGTAGTATTCTTCCAGGGGGCACCGGGGAGCTGTTTTTT. It yields the protein CASSILPGGTGELFF. Looking up the rest from reference TRBV19 and TRBJ2-2 gives the full variable domain: DGGITQSPKYLFRKEGQNVTLSCEQNLNHDAMYWYRQDPGQGLRLIYYSQIVNDFQKGDIAEGYSVSREKKESFPLTVTSAQKNPTAFYLCASSILPGGTGELFFGEGSRLTVL.

Here the CDR3 reads CASSHEADTEAFF. The CDR3 DNA reads as TGTGCCAGCAGCCACGAGGCAGATACTGAAGCTTTCTTT. The chain uses TRBV11-2 and TRBJ1-1; D is unresolved. The V end lost 5 bases, the J end lost 5 bases, and 12 bases lay between the germline ends. Per germline, CDR1 SGHAT and CDR2 FQNNGV. The CDR3 has 13 amino acids.

This clonotype was detected many times. The J gene is TRBJ1-5, the V gene TRBV2, with no clear D. V lost 6 bases, J lost 2 bases, and 17 bases lay in between. This CDR3 contains 16 residues. CDR1 SNHLY and CDR2 FYNNEI come from the germline V gene. In DNA form, the CDR3 reads TGTGCCAGCAGCCCCAGCCTAGGGAAGGGCAATCAGCCCCAGCATTTT. Translating gives CASSPSLGKGNQPQHF.

There are a few counts of this clonotype. This CDR3 is missing its conserved last phenylalanine or tryptophan, likely due to a read error. The J gene is TRBJ2-7, the V gene TRBV7-8; D unresolved. Germline CDR1 SGHVS, CDR2 FQNEAQ. The CDR3 is 14 residues long. V was pared by 1 base and J by 5 bases, with 12 bases between. The CDR3 nucleotides read TGTGCCAGCAGCTTAGGGCTCGCTCGGGACGAGCAGTACCTC. Encoded protein: CASSLGLARDEQYL.

Here the CDR3 DNA reads TGTGCCAGCAGCCGTGGGACAGCCTATAATTCACCCCTCCACTTT. This encodes CASSRGTAYNSPLHF. The rearrangement uses TRBV6-2 or TRBV6-3 and TRBJ1-6; 7 bases agree with TRBD1. This CDR3 is 15 amino acids long. Germline assignment: CDR1 MNHEY and CDR2 SVGEGT. The ends lost 6 bases at V and 2 bases at J; junction bases unmatched: 4.